A single sample is the source of the 9 T cell receptor beta chains below, sequenced in a study of blood T cell repertoires in COVID-19. TCRdb keeps only in-frame clones here, not all; method: immunoSEQ multiplex PCR. The sample carries more than 150,000 clones, around 80% recorded once. Sample: peripheral blood. The receptors derive from a man in his sixties with acute or convalescent COVID-19.

CDR3 in DNA: TGTGCCAGCAGCTTACCCCCCCCGGCTAGCGGATCCCATACGCAGTATTTT. Translation: CASSLPPPASGSHTQYF. V and J are TRBV7-2 and TRBJ2-3; TRBD2 matches at 7 bases. V shed 2 bases and J 7 bases; nucleotides not matched to a gene: 15. Germline CDR1 reads SGHTA; CDR2 reads FQGNSA. The CDR3 runs to 17 residues. Full variable domain (outside the CDR3, taken from reference TRBV7-2 and TRBJ2-3): GAGVSQSPSNKVTEKGKDVELRCDPISGHTALYWYRQSLGQGLEFLIYFQGNSAPDKSGLPSDRFSAERTGGSVSTLTIQRTQQEDSAVYLCASSLPPPASGSHTQYFGPGTRLTVL.

The genes are TRBV6-2 or TRBV6-3 and TRBJ1-2; TRBD1 is a possible D gene (5 bases). The V end was cut by 2 bases, the J end by 4 bases, with 20 bases between. The CDR3 length is 17 residues. In germline, CDR1 is MNHEY, CDR2 SVGEGT. Written as DNA, the CDR3 is TGTGCCAGCAGTTACCCCAGGGCGGGAGCCCCTCTCTATGGCTACACCTTC. It is translated as CASSYPRAGAPLYGYTF.

The V call is TRBV7-3, the J call TRBJ2-1, with TRBD2 as a possible D gene (7 bases). The V gene lost 1 base and the J gene lost 8 bases, with 18 bases spanning the gap. Germline values: CDR1 SGHTA, CDR2 FQGTGA. This CDR3 spans 16 amino acids. The CDR3 DNA is TGTGCCAGCAGCTTAAGGGAGGGGGGACCCGCGGATGAGCAGTTCTTC. Translating it yields CASSLREGGPADEQFF.

J is TRBJ2-3 and V is TRBV9; TRBD2 matches 11 bases. The V and J ends lost 3 bases and 1 base, in that order; junction bases with no gene match: 1. The germline gives CDR1 SGDLS, CDR2 YYNGEE. This CDR3 spans 15 amino acids. In DNA form, the CDR3 reads TGTGCCAGCAGCGCGACTAGCGGGGGCACAGATACGCAGTATTTT. Translation: CASSATSGGTDTQYF.

This chain's CDR3 is CASTFRTGESGNTIYF. The CDR3 DNA follows: TGTGCCAGCACTTTTCGGACAGGGGAATCTGGAAACACCATATATTTT. The V call is TRBV12-1, the J call TRBJ1-3; no DNA check was done on the table's D call, TRBD1. TRBV12-1 is noted as a pseudogene. This CDR3 is 16 amino acids long.

J is TRBJ1-6 and V is TRBV7-8; TRBD1 agrees at 7 bases. V lost 2 bases to trimming and J lost 7 bases; unmatched junction nucleotides: 5. The CDR3 loop spans 15 amino acids. Germline V gene lookup returns CDR1 SGHVS and CDR2 FQNEAQ. DNA of the CDR3: TGTGCCAGCAGCTTATTGGGACAGTCGAATTCACCCCTCCACTTT. Its protein is CASSLLGQSNSPLHF. The full variable domain, its missing parts supplied by reference TRBV7-8 and TRBJ1-6, is GAGVSQSPRYKVAKRGQDVALRCDPISGHVSLFWYQQALGQGPEFLTYFQNEAQLDKSGLPSDRFFAERPEGSVSTLKIQRTQQEDSAVYLCASSLLGQSNSPLHFGNGTRLTVT.

This chain connects TRBV19 to TRBJ2-7, with a weak D call TRBD1 (6 bases). Trimming removed 10 bases at V and 1 base at J, with 14 bases between. CDR1 is LNHDA, CDR2 SQIVND, per germline (reference sequence). The CDR3 is 13 residues long. The CDR3 bases are TGTGCCACTCGCGAAGGGGGTTCCTACGAGCAGTACTTC. Translating it yields CATREGGSYEQYF.

The chain carries TRBV19 and TRBJ1-5; D may be TRBD1 (5 bases). The CDR3 covers 13 residues. Trimming removed 8 bases from V and 7 bases from J, with 15 bases in between. Looked up from germline, CDR1 is LNHDA and CDR2 is SQIVND (reference sequence). The CDR3, as DNA: TGTGCCAGTGATACAGGAGCTTGGCAGCCCCAGCATTTT. Translation gives CASDTGAWQPQHF.

The chain recombines TRBV5-1 with TRBJ2-5, with 7 bases matching TRBD2. Looked up from germline, CDR1 is SGHRS and CDR2 is YFSETQ. V dropped 4 bases and J dropped 0; count of bases not matched to a gene: 9. The CDR3 covers 16 residues. CDR3 protein: CASSGGTGGYQETQYF. The CDR3 DNA reads TGCGCCAGCAGCGGGGGAACGGGGGGTTACCAAGAGACCCAGTACTTC.